What follows describes a single TCR beta chain. Its specificity is unknown. This record comes from a study of shared clonotypes between healthy human individuals. Notes on the study in general: Among non-shared clonotypes, generation probabilities were lower than among those shared by all four donors. The study sampled only blood, and tissue repertoires likely differ.

Genomic DNA of every subset was divided equally among multiple immunoSEQ plates. Sequenced by immunoSEQ multiplex PCR; TCRdb stores in-frame clones only, minus some. The sample carries roughly 1,600,000 clones, approximately 98.5% recorded once. Germline CDR1 is SQVTM and CDR2 is ANQGSEA. The CDR3 is 12 amino acids. V lost 7 bases to trimming and J lost 3 bases, with 13 bases between them. Subsets obtained from CD4+ cells comprised CD45RA+ naive and CD45RA-negative memory cells. Sequenced input: naive CD4+ T cells sorted from blood. Subset described: CD45RA+ positively selected. The chain employs TRBV29-1 and TRBJ2-7, with D possibly matching TRBD1 (6 bases). The clonotype originates from a man aged 25 to 40 in good health. The CDR3 DNA sequence: TGCAGCGGACTGTACAGGGACTACGAGCAGTACTTC. Translating gives CSGLYRDYEQYF.